The sample holds many counts of the clone carrying this TCR beta chain. Its antigen is not identified. Each CDR3 protein gets one entry after TCRdb re-called the 5' RACE reads with MiXCR. The sample shows around 70,000 distinct CDR3 sequences, 3.2% of them seen only once. This record comes from a study of neurological immune-mediated disorders. The CDR3 covers 12 residues. V was shortened by 3 bases and J by 5 bases, with 9 bases between the two germline ends. Germline CDR1 reads SGHDT; CDR2 reads YYEEEE. Study findings and constraints: The most TCR clonal expansion was seen in HTLV-1-associated myelopathy, whereas the least was seen in multiple sclerosis, below the level in healthy controls.

The clonotype comes from a woman aged 45-60 years with multiple sclerosis. The J gene is TRBJ2-7, the V gene TRBV5-6, with D perhaps given as TRBD1 or TRBD2 (5 bases each). The sample was PBMCs. This CDR3 is CASSSLGDEQYV. CDR3 DNA: TGTGCCAGCAGCTCTTTGGGGGACGAGCAGTACGTC.